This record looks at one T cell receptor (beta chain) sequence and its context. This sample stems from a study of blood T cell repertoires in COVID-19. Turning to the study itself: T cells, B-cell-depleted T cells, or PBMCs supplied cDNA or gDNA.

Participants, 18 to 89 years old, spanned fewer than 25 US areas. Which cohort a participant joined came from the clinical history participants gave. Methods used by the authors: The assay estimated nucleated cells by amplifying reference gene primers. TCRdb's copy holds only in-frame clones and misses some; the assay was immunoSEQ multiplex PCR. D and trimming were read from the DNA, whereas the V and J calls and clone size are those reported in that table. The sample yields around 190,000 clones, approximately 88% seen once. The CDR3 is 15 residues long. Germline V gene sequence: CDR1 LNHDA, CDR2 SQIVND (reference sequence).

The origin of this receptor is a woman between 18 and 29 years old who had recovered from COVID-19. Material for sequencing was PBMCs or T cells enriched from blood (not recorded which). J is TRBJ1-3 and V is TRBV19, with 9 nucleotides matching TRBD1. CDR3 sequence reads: CATHGRDRARNTIYF. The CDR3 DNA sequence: TGTGCGACACACGGCAGGGACAGGGCAAGAAACACCATATATTTT.